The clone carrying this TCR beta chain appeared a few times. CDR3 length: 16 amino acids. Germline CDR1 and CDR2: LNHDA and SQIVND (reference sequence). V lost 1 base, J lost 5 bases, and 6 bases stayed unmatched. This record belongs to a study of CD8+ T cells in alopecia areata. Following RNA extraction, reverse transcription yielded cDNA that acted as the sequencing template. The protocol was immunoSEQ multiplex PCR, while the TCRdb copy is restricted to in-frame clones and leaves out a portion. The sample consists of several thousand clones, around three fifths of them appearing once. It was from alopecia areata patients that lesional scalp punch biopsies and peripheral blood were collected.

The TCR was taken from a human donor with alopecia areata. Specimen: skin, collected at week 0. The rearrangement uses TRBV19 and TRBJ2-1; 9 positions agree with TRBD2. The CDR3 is CASSIVAGGVHNEQFF. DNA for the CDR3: TGTGCCAGTAGTATAGTCGCGGGAGGGGTTCACAATGAGCAGTTCTTC.